Below, one T cell receptor beta chain is given with its context. This record belongs to a study of blood T cell repertoires in COVID-19. For the study at large: Samples came from the United States, Italy and Spain, spanning acute and convalescent COVID-19. From T cells, B-cell-depleted T cells, or PBMCs came the material, which was cDNA or gDNA.

The authors' processing: Reference gene primer amplification gave estimated nucleated cell counts. This table comes from immunoSEQ multiplex PCR, and its TCRdb copy is limited to in-frame clones, with some not included. The V and J calls and clone size were taken over from that table, and D and trimming were inferred from the DNA. The sample contains approximately 140,000 clones, 70% to 85% of which appear only once. The source is a woman older than 75 in a cohort sampled during active or convalescent COVID-19. Sequencing used peripheral blood.

CDR3 protein: CASSAGTSGGGSQFF. The CDR3 coding sequence is TGTGCCAGCAGCGCCGGGACTAGCGGGGGGGGATCGCAGTTCTTC. The chain has TRBV9 and TRBJ2-1, with 16 positions matching TRBD2. The trim removed 3 bases at V and 12 bases at J, leaving 6 bases unmatched. The V gene's germline CDR1 is SGDLS and CDR2 YYNGEE. CDR3 size: 15 residues.